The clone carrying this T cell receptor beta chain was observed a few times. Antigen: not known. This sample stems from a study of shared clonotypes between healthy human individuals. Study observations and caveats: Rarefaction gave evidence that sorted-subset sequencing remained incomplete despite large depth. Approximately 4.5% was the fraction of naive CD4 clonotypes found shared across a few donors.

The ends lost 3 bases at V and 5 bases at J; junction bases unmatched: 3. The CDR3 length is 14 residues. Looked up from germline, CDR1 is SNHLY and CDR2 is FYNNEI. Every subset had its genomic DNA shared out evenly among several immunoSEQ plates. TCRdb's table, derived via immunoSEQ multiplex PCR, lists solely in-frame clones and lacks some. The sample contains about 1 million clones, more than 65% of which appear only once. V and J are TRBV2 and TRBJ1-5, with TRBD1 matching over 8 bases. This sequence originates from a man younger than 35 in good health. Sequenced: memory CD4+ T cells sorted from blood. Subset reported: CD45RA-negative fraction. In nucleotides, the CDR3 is TGTGCCAGCAGTGATCAGGGGGCTTATCAGCCCCAGCATTTT. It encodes CASSDQGAYQPQHF.